This T cell receptor (beta chain) was captured by sequencing in a study of blood T cells in healthy people across ages (dated by TCRdb to 2014 to 2015). For the wider study: Template switching captured roughly one uniquely barcoded TCR beta cDNA molecule per two T cells in model experiments. Two additional independent replicas of 1 million unique cDNA reads from the same blood draw were analyzed for two donors (one aged 18 to 30 and one aged 80 or older). Four age groups were formed from the donors: young (average about 16 years), middle-aged (approximately 39), aged (about 62) and long-lived (82). To avoid experimental bias, donors of different ages were spread randomly across the sequencing lanes. The study measured age-related changes in TCR beta repertoire diversity using deep sequencing normalized with unique cDNA molecular identifiers.

Preparation of the library involved 5' RACE. The data were produced on an Illumina HiSeq 2500. A second about 6 to 11 cycle PCR used a sample-barcoded 5' primer and a J-beta primer mix. Each TCR beta cDNA molecule received a unique molecular identifier from a template-switch 5' adaptor carrying 12 random nucleotides. Each sample yielded at least 2.5 million CDR3-containing paired-end reads. All of the RNA was converted into first-strand cDNA using the Mint cDNA synthesis kit, with a TRBC-specific oligonucleotide serving as the primer. Following uracil-DNA glycosylase treatment, a first 18-cycle PCR with universal primers M1SS and BC2_uni_R was performed on all cDNA. As for how the authors treated the data: Each sample was normalized by randomly selecting 1 million high-quality reads, each carrying a distinct molecular identifier. Reads sharing molecular identifiers were discarded rather than binned into consensus sequences. MiTCR, run with a Q25 quality threshold and the strictest error-elimination algorithm, handled CDR3 identification, clonotype clustering and error correction. A nonparametric unseen species model with Euler transformation was used to estimate lower-bound total TCR beta diversity. TCRdb reprocessing: public reads trimmed at Q25 with fastp, clones called with MiXCR, in-frame beta chains kept. Rows are unified per CDR3 protein, each entry keeping the most common DNA and genes. Here the V and J calls rest on TCRdb's processing, not on the authors' analysis. Within this sample are 1.5 million to 2 million distinct CDR3 sequences, with just under 50% of them counted one time only. The top ten clonotypes cover approximately 2.1% of the sample.

Of note for this clonotype: The antigen it binds to is not known. No base quality values were provided; no much bigger clone lies one nucleotide off.

On the study overall, not on this receptor specifically: Bulk unsorted PBMC profiling prevented conclusive comparison of naive and antigen-experienced compartments. As age increased, observed TCR beta diversity per million T cells dropped in a roughly linear way, and a significant reduction was already evident by age approximately 40. The percentage of naive T cells measured by flow cytometry correlated strongly with observed TCR beta diversity. Because the CMV infection status of the donors was unknown, age-related changes in expanded clonotypes may potentially have been confounded. Estimates of total diversity based on one million sequenced T cells were considered lower bounds and underestimates. Compared with the aged group, the long-lived group had more naive CD4+ T cells, fewer expanded clones and increased TCR diversity, a pattern suggesting age selection.

The germline V gene (reference sequence) specifies DFQATT as CDR1 and SNEGSKA as CDR2. From cysteine to phenylalanine, the CDR3 is 13 amino acids long. Only the CDR3 portion is preserved as DNA: 39 bases, with reading frame beginning at the first base. Clipping removes 5 bases from V and 6 bases from J, with 6 as the unmatched junction base count. The 39 donors, aged about 6 to 100 years, were systemically healthy Caucasian individuals from Russia. Around 9.9 milliliters of peripheral blood were collected from each donor into EDTA-treated Vacutainer tubes. Ficoll-Paque density-gradient centrifugation was used to isolate PBMCs, with at least 7 million obtained per sample. Total RNA, at least 6 micrograms per sample, was extracted from PBMCs with Trizol reagent. Naive CD45RAhigh/CD27high T cell percentages were measured by flow cytometry on a PBMC aliquot from every donor.

The sequence derives from a woman in her 40s in good health. The V gene is TRBV20-1 and the J gene is TRBJ1-4, with 7 bases aligning to TRBD1. The sequenced sample consisted of blood. The DNA sequence is TGCAGTGCTGAAACAGGGGTCGATGAAAAACTGTTTTTT. Protein translation: CSAETGVDEKLFF.